The 23 T cell receptor beta chains below all came from one sample that was sequenced in a study of T-cell reconstitution after alpha-beta-depleted transplantation in children. The TCRbeta library was prepared with unique molecular identifiers. TCRdb re-derived calls from the PCR reads in MiXCR, one entry per CDR3 protein. The sample yields about 200,000 distinct CDR3 sequences, more than 14% seen once. Here the sequenced sample was PBMCs from the stem cell graft donor, taken from the stem cell graft. The receptors stem from a human donor who donated a stem cell graft to a child with acute lymphoblastic leukemia.

The rearrangement uses TRBV2 and TRBJ2-5, with D possibly TRBD1 on 6 matching bases. Trimming stripped 2 bases from V and 3 bases from J, with 13 bases between. This CDR3 is 15 amino acids long. Germline V CDR1 and CDR2: SNHLY, FYNNEI. In DNA form, the CDR3 reads TGTGCCAGCAGTGAATTCGGGCACAGGGAAGAGACCCAGTACTTC. This translates into CASSEFGHREETQYF.

This clonotype has a handful of counts. This chain joins TRBV20-1 and TRBJ2-5; possibly TRBD1 or TRBD2 for D (6 bases each). CDR1 is DFQATT and CDR2 is SNEGSKA in the germline V gene (reference sequence). V shed 4 bases and J shed 1 base, with 13 bases lying between them. The CDR3 contains 14 residues. The CDR3 nucleotides are TGCAGTGCTATTCGAGGAGGGGGCCAAGAGACCCAGTACTTC. Protein: CSAIRGGGQETQYF.

This clonotype was seen at least ten times. The V and J genes are TRBV5-1 and TRBJ2-1; weak D call: TRBD1 (7 bases). The CDR3 sequence is 14 residues long. The V and J ends lost 0 bases and 6 bases respectively, with 10 bases between them. The V gene's germline CDR1 is SGHRS and CDR2 YFSETQ. The chain's CDR3 is CASSLDQGGNEQFF. CDR3 bases: TGCGCCAGCAGCTTGGATCAGGGGGGCAATGAGCAGTTCTTC.

This clonotype was recorded at least ten times. CDR3 in DNA: TGTGCCAGCAGTCCAAGACAGGGGATCGATGAGCAGTTCTTC. This sequence encodes CASSPRQGIDEQFF. The chain joins TRBV6-1 to TRBJ2-1; TRBD1 matches at 8 bases. This CDR3 comprises 14 residues. V shed 5 bases, J shed 8 bases, and the junction held 8 bases outside the gene matches. Germline V gene data show CDR1 as MNHNS and CDR2 as SASEGT.

This rearrangement joins TRBV30 to TRBJ2-5, with D unclear. The length of the CDR3 is 11 residues. Per germline, CDR1 GTSNPN and CDR2 SVGIG (reference sequence). The V and J ends lost 0 bases and 7 bases respectively, with 6 bases between them. The CDR3 protein is CAWSVTSTQYF. CDR3 DNA: TGTGCCTGGAGTGTAACATCGACCCAGTACTTC.

The chain couples TRBV12-3 or TRBV12-4 to TRBJ2-3, with D tentatively TRBD1 (5 bases). V was clipped by 7 bases and J by 2 bases, with 13 bases between them. This CDR3 is built from 14 residues. CDR3 loop: CASNLRGSTDTQYF. The CDR3 nucleotides are TGTGCCAGCAATCTTAGGGGATCCACAGATACGCAGTATTTT.

The V call is TRBV5-1, the J call TRBJ2-2; a possible D gene is TRBD2 (5 bases). Trimming removed 4 bases at V and 2 bases at J, with 6 bases between. The length of the CDR3 is 13 residues. Looked up from germline, CDR1 is SGHRS and CDR2 is YFSETQ. For the CDR3, the DNA is TGCGCCAGCAGCGAGGGAAACACCGGGGAGCTGTTTTTT. This encodes CASSEGNTGELFF.

This clonotype was seen a handful of times. The chain has TRBV29-1 and TRBJ2-1; D remains unclear. The CDR3 consists of 13 residues. Germline CDR1 reads SQVTM; CDR2 reads ANQGSEA. V shed 5 bases and J shed 0 bases, with 8 bases lying between them. The CDR3 sequence: CSVRASSYNEQFF. CDR3 DNA sequence: TGCAGCGTTCGGGCAAGCTCCTACAATGAGCAGTTCTTC.

This clonotype has at least ten counts. The rearrangement links TRBV7-9 to TRBJ2-2; perhaps D is TRBD1 or TRBD2 (5 bases each). V lost 5 bases to trimming and J lost 5 bases, with 12 bases between them. The germline V gene has CDR1 SEHNR and CDR2 FQNEAQ (reference sequence). The CDR3 consists of 14 residues. The CDR3 nucleotides read TGTGCCAGCAGCCCGTTCTGGGGGACCGGGGAGCTGTTTTTT. Encoded protein: CASSPFWGTGELFF.

This clonotype was counted many times. The chain combines TRBV20-1 with TRBJ1-1; TRBD1 matches 10 bases. Germline CDR1 is DFQATT and CDR2 is SNEGSKA (reference sequence). With V trimmed by 5 bases and J by 5 bases, 5 bases remained unmatched. The CDR3 is 13 amino acids. For the CDR3, the DNA is TGCAGTGCTGGGGGGACAGGGGAAACTGAAGCTTTCTTT. Amino acid sequence: CSAGGTGETEAFF.

The chain joins TRBV27 to TRBJ2-1; 7 bases match TRBD1. CDR3 length: 15 residues. Losses at the gene ends were 4 bases for V and 7 bases for J; bases not matched to a gene: 10. CDR1 MNHEY and CDR2 SMNVEV come from the germline V gene (reference sequence). CDR3 DNA sequence: TGTGCCAGCAGTTCGCGGACAGGCCAGTGGAATGAGCAGTTCTTC. It specifies CASSSRTGQWNEQFF.

There are many counts of this clonotype. The chain couples TRBV10-3 to TRBJ2-5; TRBD1 agrees at 8 bases. Germline V gene lookup returns CDR1 ENHRY and CDR2 SYGVKD. J lost 5 bases, V lost 6 bases, and 8 bases had no gene match. CDR3 length equals 14 residues. The DNA for the CDR3 is TGTGCCATCAGACCTGACAGGGGAATGGAGACCCAGTACTTC. Translating it yields CAIRPDRGMETQYF.

This clonotype was found a few times. V usage is TRBV5-5 and J usage is TRBJ2-7, with D unresolved. This CDR3 spans 14 amino acids. Deletions cut 3 bases from V and 4 bases from J, with 14 bases between. Germline lookup yields CDR1 SGHKS and CDR2 YYEKEE (reference sequence). CDR3 sequence: CASSSQTVSYEQYF. For the CDR3, the DNA is TGTGCCAGCAGCTCCCAGACTGTCTCGTACGAGCAGTACTTC.

There are many counts of this clonotype. The chain employs TRBV5-5 and TRBJ2-5, with 8 bases identical to TRBD1. Germline-derived CDR1 and CDR2 are SGHKS and YYEKEE (reference sequence). This CDR3 is 16 amino acids long. V shed 0 bases and J 5 bases; nucleotides not matched to a gene: 9. The CDR3 DNA reads as TGTGCCAGCAGCTTGGGGCAGGGGGCGCTCGGGGAGACCCAGTACTTC. Translated: CASSLGQGALGETQYF.

This clonotype was recorded at least ten times. The genes are TRBV12-3 or TRBV12-4 and TRBJ2-7; D perhaps matches TRBD2 (6 bases). The CDR3 sequence is 14 residues long. Trimming removed 3 bases from V and 3 bases from J, with 12 bases in between. The CDR3 nucleotides read TGTGCCAGCAGTTTGGGGAGGCGGAGCTACGAGCAGTACTTC. Residues: CASSLGRRSYEQYF.

This clonotype was detected ten times or more. The chain recombines TRBV7-8 with TRBJ1-5; TRBD1 matches at 8 bases. This CDR3 has 15 residues. Germline values: CDR1 SGHVS, CDR2 FQNEAQ. The V gene end was trimmed by 1 base and the J gene end by 5 bases; junction bases not matched to a gene: 4. The CDR3 coding sequence is TGTGCCAGCAGCTTAGGACAGGGGCGGGATCAGCCCCAGCATTTT. Protein sequence: CASSLGQGRDQPQHF. Using reference TRBV7-8 and TRBJ1-5 for the parts outside the CDR3, the full variable domain is GAGVSQSPRYKVAKRGQDVALRCDPISGHVSLFWYQQALGQGPEFLTYFQNEAQLDKSGLPSDRFFAERPEGSVSTLKIQRTQQEDSAVYLCASSLGQGRDQPQHFGDGTRLSIL.

This clonotype was observed at least ten times. This rearrangement joins TRBV29-1 to TRBJ1-1; D uncertain. The CDR3 is 14 residues long. Germline V lookup: CDR1 SQVTM, CDR2 ANQGSEA. V shed 0 bases and J shed 5 bases, with 13 bases lying between them. CDR3 residues: CSVEDTRLGTEAFF. The CDR3 region has the DNA TGCAGCGTTGAAGATACCAGATTAGGGACTGAAGCTTTCTTT.

The chain has TRBV18 and TRBJ2-5, with a possible D match to TRBD1 (6 bases). V shed 2 bases and J shed 0 bases, with 13 bases lying between them. The CDR3 runs to 16 residues. The germline gives CDR1 KGHSH, CDR2 LQKENI. As DNA, the CDR3 is TGTGCCAGCTCACCAGAACCTGGACAGCACCAAGAGACCCAGTACTTC. Translation gives CASSPEPGQHQETQYF.

This clonotype was counted many times. The chain couples TRBV29-1 to TRBJ2-1; TRBD2 aligns across 8 bases. The CDR3 runs to 19 residues. V was clipped by 0 bases and J by 5 bases; unmatched bases: 18. Per the germline V gene, CDR1 is SQVTM and CDR2 is ANQGSEA. In DNA form, the CDR3 reads TGCAGCGTTGAAGATAGAGGGGTTAAACTAGCGGCTATCAACAATGAGCAGTTCTTC. Translated: CSVEDRGVKLAAINNEQFF.

This clonotype was found many times. CDR3 residues: CATSRGGTSVYNEQFF. CDR3 DNA: TGTGCCACCAGCAGAGGAGGGACTAGCGTTTACAATGAGCAGTTCTTC. The V and J genes are TRBV15 and TRBJ2-1, with 10 nucleotides matching TRBD2. With 1 base clipped from V and 4 bases from J, the junction kept 4 bases outside the gene matches. The germline CDR1 and CDR2 sequences are LNHNV and YYDKDF (reference sequence). The length of the CDR3 is 16 residues.

The sample holds many counts of this clonotype. CDR3 in DNA: TGCAGTGCTAGAGACACTAGCGGGAGGGCCGGTGAGCAGTACTTC. Protein sequence: CSARDTSGRAGEQYF. The chain joins TRBV20-1 to TRBJ2-7; 13 bases are shared with TRBD2. Germline V gene lookup returns CDR1 DFQATT and CDR2 SNEGSKA (reference sequence). This CDR3 spans 15 amino acids. Trimming took 0 bases from V and 7 from J; bases not matched to a gene: 6.

The V call is TRBV5-1, the J call TRBJ2-3, with 14 bases lining up with TRBD2. CDR3 length: 15 residues. Trimming at V came to 3 bases and at J to 9 bases, leaving 6 bases not matched to a gene. CDR1 is SGHRS, CDR2 YFSETQ, per germline. CDR3 sequence (DNA): TGCGCCAGCAGCTACGGGGGACTAGCGGGAGCAACGCAGTATTTT. Translating it yields CASSYGGLAGATQYF.

The chain links TRBV4-1 to TRBJ2-5, with 7 bases identical to TRBD2. The CDR3 contains 16 residues. Per the germline V gene, CDR1 is MGHRA and CDR2 is YSYEKL. V dropped 3 bases and J dropped 2; count of bases not matched to a gene: 9. The DNA of the CDR3 is TGCGCCAGCAGCCATGGCCATGGGGGAGGGCAAGAGACCCAGTACTTC. As protein: CASSHGHGGGQETQYF.